The T cell receptor beta chain described here comes from a study of blood T cell repertoires in COVID-19. Study-wide background: Samples taken during acute and convalescent COVID-19 were collected in the United States, Italy and Spain. PBMCs, B-cell-depleted T cells, or T cells provided the cDNA or gDNA that made up the material.

In the original workflow: Amplification from reference gene primers served as the basis for estimated nucleated cell counts. The repertoire was sequenced with immunoSEQ multiplex PCR; TCRdb's copy has only in-frame clones and lacks some. V and J calls and clone size are as listed in that table; D and trimming were resolved from the DNA. The data hold 200,000 or so clones, with roughly nine tenths observed a single time. After removal of 4 bases from V and 0 bases from J, the junction contained 3 bases not matched to a gene. The CDR3 loop spans 13 amino acids. The germline CDR1 and CDR2 sequences are GTSNPN and SVGIG (reference sequence).

The origin of this receptor is a woman aged 45 to 65 with acute or convalescent COVID-19. The rearrangement uses TRBV30 and TRBJ2-7, with TRBD1 identical over 7 bases. What was sequenced was peripheral blood. CDR3 residues: CAWNRGASYEQYF. The DNA of the CDR3 is TGTGCCTGGAACAGGGGAGCCTCCTACGAGCAGTACTTC.